These 30 T cell receptor beta chains came from one sample sequenced in a study of a mutant IDH1 vaccine in newly diagnosed glioma. These receptors are not linked to any known antigen. Specified time point: week 35, safety follow-up. With topical imiquimod, each dose of the vaccine consisted of 300 ug of mutant IDH1 20-mer peptide. Repertoires were generated with immunoSEQ multiplex PCR, while TCRdb's copy carries only in-frame clones and drops some. In the table there are about 66,000 clones, about 74% of which are singletons. This sample comprised PBMCs, obtained from a glioma patient whose treatment included an IDH1 peptide vaccine. The receptors here all came from a man between 45 and 60 years old with glioma.

The chain links TRBV9 to TRBJ1-6, with TRBD1 matching over 10 bases. Germline-derived CDR1 and CDR2 are SGDLS and YYNGEE. V dropped 1 base and J dropped 10; count of bases not matched to a gene: 5. This CDR3 has 15 amino acids. The DNA of the CDR3 is TGTGCCAGCAGCGTAATGACAGGGGGCGAGTCACCCCTCCACTTT. It translates to CASSVMTGGESPLHF.

This clone has a single count. The rearrangement links TRBV5-4 to TRBJ1-2; a possible D gene is TRBD1 (5 bases). The CDR3 is 16 residues long. V shed 4 bases and J shed 4 bases, with 20 bases lying between them. From germline, CDR1 is SGHNT and CDR2 YYREEE (reference sequence). The CDR3 nucleotides are TGTGCCAGCAGCCCTCAAAACGGGGGGAGAGGCTATGGCTACACCTTC. Encoded protein: CASSPQNGGRGYGYTF.

This clone was seen once. The V gene is TRBV29-1, the J gene TRBJ1-1, with D hard to call. The CDR3 is 12 amino acids. Germline V gene lookup returns CDR1 SQVTM and CDR2 ANQGSEA. V lost 7 bases, J lost 3 bases, and 12 bases lay in between. CDR3 in DNA: TGCAGCGGCTGTAGGCCGGACACTGAAGCTTTCTTT. Residues: CSGCRPDTEAFF. The full variable domain, completed using reference TRBV29-1 and TRBJ1-1, is SAVISQKPSRDICQRGTSLTIQCQVDSQVTMMFWYRQQPGQSLTLIATANQGSEATYESGFVIDKFPISRPNLTFSTLTVSNMSPEDSSIYLCSGCRPDTEAFFGQGTRLTVV.

Only a few counts were recorded for this clone. The J gene is TRBJ1-1, the V gene TRBV30; the match to TRBD1 covers 11 bases. Unmatched junction bases numbered 9, after V lost 0 bases and J lost 0 bases. The CDR3 covers 18 residues. Germline V gives CDR1 GTSNPN, CDR2 SVGIG (reference sequence). Here the CDR3 DNA reads TGTGCCTGGAGTGTAAAGCGGGGGACAGGGGGTCTGAACACTGAAGCTTTCTTT. Its translation is CAWSVKRGTGGLNTEAFF.

V and J are TRBV6-1 and TRBJ1-2; D unclear. There are 15 residues in the CDR3. Trimming shortened V by 4 bases and J by 4 bases, and 16 bases separated the two germline ends. Germline V CDR1 and CDR2: MNHNS, SASEGT. CDR3 region: CASSVTREKPYGYTF. The DNA for the CDR3 is TGTGCCAGCAGTGTGACGCGCGAGAAACCCTATGGCTACACCTTC.

V gene TRBV7-9 combines with J gene TRBJ2-5; 8 bases map to TRBD1. CDR3 length: 14 residues. The trim removed 5 bases at V and 5 bases at J, leaving 7 bases unmatched. Looked up from germline, CDR1 is SEHNR and CDR2 is FQNEAQ (reference sequence). CDR3 sequence: CASSADREIETQYF. The CDR3 DNA sequence: TGTGCCAGCAGCGCGGACAGGGAGATCGAGACCCAGTACTTC.

The chain is built from TRBV6-1 and TRBJ2-5; possibly TRBD1 or TRBD2 for D (7 bases each). The length of the CDR3 is 15 residues. V shed 2 bases and J shed 3 bases, with 13 bases lying between them. Germline V gives CDR1 MNHNS, CDR2 SASEGT. CDR3 sequence reads: CASSEMPGGEETQYF. The CDR3 bases are TGTGCCAGCAGTGAAATGCCAGGGGGGGAAGAGACCCAGTACTTC.

This rearrangement joins TRBV25-1 to TRBJ1-4; no definite D call. Germline lookup yields CDR1 MGHDK and CDR2 SYGVNS. With 7 bases removed from V and 7 bases from J, the gap between germline ends came to 13 bases. There are 13 residues in the CDR3. This CDR3 reads CASTLTRAEKLFF. CDR3 nucleotide sequence: TGTGCCAGCACTCTTACTAGGGCTGAAAAACTGTTTTTT. Full variable domain (outside the CDR3, taken from reference TRBV25-1 and TRBJ1-4): EADIYQTPRYLVIGTGKKITLECSQTMGHDKMYWYQQDPGMELHLIHYSYGVNSTEKGDLSSESTVSRIRTEHFPLTLESARPSHTSQYLCASTLTRAEKLFFGSGTQLSVL.

This clone was counted a few times. The chain recombines TRBV27 with TRBJ2-1; 7 nucleotides align to TRBD2. CDR1 is MNHEY and CDR2 is SMNVEV in the germline V gene (reference sequence). The CDR3 has 17 residues. The junction had 13 bases not matched to a gene; V was cut back by 5 bases and J by 3 bases. As DNA, the CDR3 is TGTGCCAGCAGTCCTATTATGGGGGAGCGGGGCTACAATGAGCAGTTCTTC. Amino acids: CASSPIMGERGYNEQFF.

This chain joins TRBV27 and TRBJ1-4; D not certain. Trimming took off 6 bases at V and 5 bases at J, with 16 bases between the two ends. Germline V gene sequence: CDR1 MNHEY, CDR2 SMNVEV (reference sequence). The CDR3 contains 15 residues. CDR3 in DNA: TGTGCCAGCAGCAGAAGGCGTAGTTTGAATGAAAAACTGTTTTTT. Its translation: CASSRRRSLNEKLFF.

This clone was seen a single time. The genes are TRBV6-4 and TRBJ2-7, with TRBD1 identical over 7 bases. V dropped 3 bases and J dropped 4; count of bases not matched to a gene: 6. Looked up from germline, CDR1 is MRHNA and CDR2 is SNTAGT. This CDR3 has 14 amino acids. In nucleotides, the CDR3 is TGTGCCAGCAGTGAGACAGGGAATACGTACGAGCAGTACTTC. The encoded protein is CASSETGNTYEQYF.

The chain is built from TRBV9 and TRBJ1-5; D unclear. This CDR3 spans 14 amino acids. Germline V CDR1 and CDR2: SGDLS, YYNGEE. V was pared by 4 bases and J by 2 bases, with 10 bases between. CDR3 bases: TGTGCCAGCAGCCCCCACGTTGGCAATCAGCCCCAGCATTTT. As protein: CASSPHVGNQPQHF. Combining the CDR3 with reference TRBV9 and TRBJ1-5 gives the whole variable domain DSGVTQTPKHLITATGQRVTLRCSPRSGDLSVYWYQQSLDQGLQFLIQYYNGEERAKGNILERFSAQQFPDLHSELNLSSLELGDSALYFCASSPHVGNQPQHFGDGTRLSIL.

The chain joins TRBV27 to TRBJ2-2; D ambiguous. Trimming cost V 3 bases and J 2 bases, with 1 base left between them. CDR3 size: 12 residues. CDR1 and CDR2 from the germline V gene are MNHEY and SMNVEV (reference sequence). DNA of the CDR3: TGTGCCAGCAGTTTTAACACCGGGGAGCTGTTTTTT. It codes for CASSFNTGELFF.

V gene TRBV30 combines with J gene TRBJ2-1; D might be TRBD2 (5 bases). V lost 2 bases and J 1 base, leaving 12 bases between the germline ends. The CDR3 spans 15 residues. The germline gives CDR1 GTSNPN, CDR2 SVGIG (reference sequence). The CDR3 bases are TGTGCCTGGAGTAGACTAAGCGGATCCTACAATGAGCAGTTCTTC. Its translation is CAWSRLSGSYNEQFF.

This clone was observed a few times. This sequence joins TRBV19 and TRBJ1-1, with 7 bases identical to TRBD1. This CDR3 comprises 14 residues. The junction had 5 bases not matched to a gene; V was cut back by 5 bases and J by 2 bases. Per the germline V gene, CDR1 is LNHDA and CDR2 is SQIVND (reference sequence). The CDR3 DNA reads TGTGCCAGTAGTGCAGGACAGGCCAACACTGAAGCTTTCTTT. Its translation: CASSAGQANTEAFF.

The rearrangement links TRBV5-4 to TRBJ1-1, with a weak D call TRBD1 (6 bases). The CDR3 runs 15 residues. Deletions cut 4 bases from V and 6 bases from J, with 19 bases between. CDR1 SGHNT and CDR2 YYREEE come from the germline V gene (reference sequence). The DNA of the CDR3 is TGTGCCAGCAGCCTAACAGGGATTGGTTATGCTGAAGCTTTCTTT. Protein: CASSLTGIGYAEAFF.

This rearrangement joins TRBV4-2 to TRBJ2-7; D possibly corresponds to TRBD2 (5 bases). There are 15 residues in the CDR3. The V and J ends lost 0 bases and 2 bases respectively, with 11 bases between them. In germline, CDR1 is LGHNA, CDR2 YNFKEQ. The chain's CDR3 is CASSQDRGVTYEQYF. CDR3 DNA sequence: TGTGCCAGCAGCCAAGATCGGGGTGTAACCTACGAGCAGTACTTC.

This clone has only a few counts. V is TRBV2 and J is TRBJ2-7; unclear D gene. The germline gives CDR1 SNHLY, CDR2 FYNNEI. This CDR3 is 14 amino acids long. V lost 1 base and J 2 bases, leaving 9 bases between the germline ends. DNA of the CDR3: TGTGCCAGCAGTGAAGGGATAGGCGCCTACGAGCAGTACTTC. The encoded protein is CASSEGIGAYEQYF.

This clone has a count of ten or more. The chain uses TRBV29-1 and TRBJ1-4; 11 bases are a match to TRBD1. The CDR3 extends over 17 amino acids. From germline, CDR1 is SQVTM and CDR2 ANQGSEA. The trim removed 5 bases at V and 6 bases at J, leaving 14 bases unmatched. This chain's CDR3 is CSVLDRGQRGDYEKLFF. The CDR3 coding sequence is TGCAGCGTTCTGGACAGGGGGCAAAGGGGCGATTATGAAAAACTGTTTTTT.

The genes are TRBV5-4 and TRBJ2-7, with 10 positions matching TRBD1. The V gene's germline CDR1 is SGHNT and CDR2 YYREEE (reference sequence). V trimming: 4 bases; J trimming: 1 base; junction bases outside the gene matches: 11. CDR3 length: 17 residues. Written as DNA, the CDR3 is TGTGCCAGCAGCCCCGCACGGACGGGACAGGGGTCCTACGAGCAGTACTTC. Amino acids: CASSPARTGQGSYEQYF.

The chain recombines TRBV2 with TRBJ2-7, with D tentatively TRBD2 (5 bases). Trimming removed 6 bases from V and 0 bases from J, with 9 bases in between. Germline CDR1 is SNHLY and CDR2 is FYNNEI. The CDR3 has 13 amino acids. The CDR3: CASRIGISYEQYF. The DNA of the CDR3 is TGTGCCAGCAGAATCGGGATCTCCTACGAGCAGTACTTC.

The table lists this clone with a few counts. The V gene is TRBV5-1, the J gene TRBJ2-1; 7 bases are a match to TRBD2. Germline V gives CDR1 SGHRS, CDR2 YFSETQ. The CDR3 extends over 16 amino acids. The trim removed 4 bases at V and 7 bases at J, leaving 14 bases unmatched. CDR3 loop: CASSTDGGGSWNEQFF. In DNA, the CDR3 is TGCGCCAGCAGCACGGATGGCGGGGGATCCTGGAATGAGCAGTTCTTC.

CDR3 sequence: CASMVGIGLNTEAFF. CDR3 bases: TGTGCCAGCATGGTGGGGATAGGGCTGAACACTGAAGCTTTCTTT. The chain couples TRBV6-1 to TRBJ1-1; D unclear. The CDR3 has 15 residues. The germline gives CDR1 MNHNS, CDR2 SASEGT. Trimming cost V 7 bases and J 0 bases, with 15 bases left between them.

The chain is built from TRBV4-1 and TRBJ1-1; 7 bases are a match to TRBD1. The CDR3 runs to 15 residues. Germline assignment: CDR1 MGHRA and CDR2 YSYEKL. The junction had 8 bases not matched to a gene; V was cut back by 4 bases and J by 3 bases. CDR3 coding DNA: TGCGCCAGCAGCCTATCCCAGGGGGTCCACACTGAAGCTTTCTTT. It is translated as CASSLSQGVHTEAFF.

This chain uses TRBV7-2 with TRBJ2-7; 9 bases map to TRBD2. This CDR3 contains 15 residues. Germline V lookup: CDR1 SGHTA, CDR2 FQGNSA. J was trimmed by 4 bases and V by 1 base; bases with no gene match: 5. This CDR3 reads CASSLGLAGSYEQYF. CDR3 DNA sequence: TGTGCCAGCAGCTTAGGGCTAGCGGGGAGTTACGAGCAGTACTTC.

The chain recombines TRBV19 with TRBJ1-5; D possibly corresponds to TRBD1 (6 bases). This CDR3 has 14 residues. Deletions cut 7 bases from V and 4 bases from J, with 14 bases between. Germline CDR1 LNHDA, CDR2 SQIVND (reference sequence). CDR3 amino acids: CASTDRQSNQPQHF. The CDR3, as DNA: TGTGCCAGTACCGACAGGCAAAGTAATCAGCCCCAGCATTTT. Full variable domain (rest looked up from reference TRBV19 and TRBJ1-5): DGGITQSPKYLFRKEGQNVTLSCEQNLNHDAMYWYRQDPGQGLRLIYYSQIVNDFQKGDIAEGYSVSREKKESFPLTVTSAQKNPTAFYLCASTDRQSNQPQHFGDGTRLSIL.

The chain joins TRBV7-2 to TRBJ2-5; TRBD2 matches 8 bases. The J segment lost 5 bases and the V segment lost 5 bases, leaving 7 bases of the junction unmatched. CDR1 is SGHTA, CDR2 FQGNSA, per germline. The CDR3 covers 14 residues. CDR3 loop: CASSPPPGGETQYF. DNA for the CDR3: TGTGCCAGCAGCCCTCCCCCGGGGGGGGAGACCCAGTACTTC.

CDR3 coding DNA: TGTGCCAGCAGCCCGCCCGGAGCCCACTCCTACAATGAGCAGTTCTTC. This gives the protein CASSPPGAHSYNEQFF. The rearrangement links TRBV7-2 to TRBJ2-1; no firm D call. Trimming took off 5 bases at V and 0 bases at J, with 14 bases between the two ends. The germline V gene has CDR1 SGHTA and CDR2 FQGNSA. This CDR3 has 16 residues. Full variable domain (outside the CDR3, taken from reference TRBV7-2 and TRBJ2-1): GAGVSQSPSNKVTEKGKDVELRCDPISGHTALYWYRQSLGQGLEFLIYFQGNSAPDKSGLPSDRFSAERTGGSVSTLTIQRTQQEDSAVYLCASSPPGAHSYNEQFFGPGTRLTVL.

V is TRBV7-2 and J is TRBJ1-5, with 10 bases identical to TRBD1. This CDR3 is 15 amino acids long. With V trimmed by 0 bases and J by 6 bases, 2 bases remained unmatched. The germline V gene has CDR1 SGHTA and CDR2 FQGNSA. The CDR3: CASSLAWDRGQPQHF. The DNA of the CDR3 is TGTGCCAGCAGCTTAGCTTGGGACAGGGGTCAGCCCCAGCATTTT.

This chain uses TRBV27 with TRBJ2-3; 11 bases match TRBD2. V lost 2 bases and J lost 11; bases outside the gene matches: 9. The CDR3 sequence is 15 residues long. The germline CDR1 and CDR2 sequences are MNHEY and SMNVEV (reference sequence). This CDR3 is CASSLKTSGAPEQYF. The CDR3 region has the DNA TGTGCCAGCAGTTTAAAGACTAGCGGGGCCCCTGAGCAGTATTTT.